This T cell receptor (beta chain) was retrieved from a study of T cell responses to AZD1222 COVID-19 vaccine. Study-level findings and limits: The breadth and depth of Spike-specific TCRs increased once two AZD1222 doses had been given. There were vaccine-associated CD4 TCRs across spike, dominant at 160-218 and 743-854.

V lost 1 base, J lost 6 bases, and 13 bases lay in between. The length of the CDR3 is 14 residues. Germline CDR1 reads SGHNT; CDR2 reads YENEEA. Profiling relied on immunoSEQ multiplex PCR, and the TCRdb table lists in-frame clones only, not all of them. The repertoire has 250,000 to 300,000 clones, around 93% of them found once; the top ten carry around 0.5%. A note on this clone: Its antigen remains unknown.

This TCR derives from an adult who received the AZD1222 COVID-19 vaccine. Source: peripheral blood, taken 28 days after the second AZD1222 dose. V gene TRBV11-3 combines with J gene TRBJ2-7, with D tentatively TRBD2 (6 bases). CDR3 sequence (DNA): TGTGCCAGCAGCTTAGGGGCGTCCGGGAGCGAGCAGTACTTC. Translation: CASSLGASGSEQYF. Complete variable domain (other parts from reference TRBV11-3 and TRBJ2-7): EAGVVQSPRYKIIEKKQPVAFWCNPISGHNTLYWYLQNLGQGPELLIRYENEEAVDDSQLPKDRFSAERLKGVDSTLKIQPAELGDSAVYLCASSLGASGSEQYFGPGTRLTVT.